Listed below are T cell receptor beta chains from one sample, sequenced in a study of cytomegalovirus exposure and HLA in healthy donors. This table comes from immunoSEQ multiplex PCR, and its TCRdb copy is limited to in-frame clones, with some not included. The table includes around 230,000 clones, around 87% detected once. The sequenced material came from PBMCs. The receptors were gathered from a young woman in good health and CMV-seropositive. Each CDR3 is given with its conserved first and last residue. A D gene is named only where the DNA matches it firmly. Clone size is shown for a subset of rows, as once, few, many or a class of expanded clone.

j_gene	v_gene	abundance	d_gene	CDR3nt	CDR3aa
TRBJ2-6	TRBV11-2	-	TRBD1	TGTGCCAGCAGCTTACTCGGGACAGGGGGGACTGGGGCCAACGTCCTGACTTTC	CASSLLGTGGTGANVLTF
TRBJ2-6	TRBV5-4	-	-	TGTGCCAGCAGCTTGACCAGGGGAACTATCTCTGGGGCCAACGTCCTGACTTTC	CASSLTRGTISGANVLTF
TRBJ1-2	TRBV27	few	-	TGTGCCAGCAGGCCCCCGGGATCCGGCTACACCTTC	CASRPPGSGYTF
TRBJ1-4	TRBV5-7	-	-	TGTGCCAGCCGTGGGGGCAGGGTTCGTGAAAAACTGTTTTTT	CASRGGRVREKLFF
TRBJ2-3	TRBV11-3	-	TRBD2	TGTGCCAGCAGACGACTTAGCGGGGGCAGCACAGATACGCAGTATTTT	CASRRLSGGSTDTQYF
TRBJ1-4	TRBV12-5	-	-	TGTGCTAGTGGTTTGGGGACAGAGGATGAAAAACTGTTTTTT	CASGLGTEDEKLFF
TRBJ1-1	TRBV7-9	once	TRBD1	TGTGCCAGCAGCCGACAGGGTGTTCCTGAAGCTTTCTTT	CASSRQGVPEAFF
TRBJ2-1	TRBV14	-	-	TGTGCCAGCAGCCATGGAGGGGGGGGAAGGTTGGACAATGAGCAGTTCTTC	CASSHGGGGRLDNEQFF
TRBJ1-5	TRBV28	few	TRBD1	TGTGCCAGCAGTCCCTGGGGACAGGGTTCCAATCAGCCCCAGCATTTT	CASSPWGQGSNQPQHF
TRBJ1-1	TRBV4-1	-	-	TGCGCCAGCAGTCCTCAAGTAGGGGCCTCCTTGGGGTCTTATTTCACTGAAGCTTTCTTT	CASSPQVGASLGSYFTEAFF
TRBJ1-4	TRBV28	-	-	TGTGCCAGCACGAGACAAAATGAAAAACTGTTTTTT	CASTRQNEKLFF
TRBJ1-2	TRBV11-3	once	TRBD1	TGTGCCAGCAGCCCGGGACAGGGAGGCCATGGCTACACCTTC	CASSPGQGGHGYTF
TRBJ1-4	TRBV30	-	-	TGTGCCTGGAAAGGTTGGCAGGGTTGGGAAAAACTGTTTTTT	CAWKGWQGWEKLFF
TRBJ2-5	TRBV10-3	many	-	TGTGCCATCAGTGATAGGGAGGAGACCCAGTACTTC	CAISDREETQYF
TRBJ2-5	TRBV25-1	-	-	TGTGCCAGCAGTGATTGGGGAGGAGAGACCCAGTACTTC	CASSDWGGETQYF
TRBJ2-3	TRBV5-4	-	-	TGTGCCAGCAGCTCTAAGAGCGGAGGGCACACAGATACGCAGTATTTT	CASSSKSGGHTDTQYF
TRBJ2-1	TRBV7-6	-	TRBD1	TGTGCCAGCAGAGGGACAGGGCTTTCGCGTGAGCAGTTCTTC	CASRGTGLSREQFF
TRBJ1-5	TRBV27	-	-	TGTGCCAGCAGTTTGAGCGGAAATCAGCCCCAGCATTTT	CASSLSGNQPQHF
TRBJ1-5	TRBV5-1	-	-	TGCGCCAGCAGCTTGGATGGGCGGGATCAGCCCCAGCATTTT	CASSLDGRDQPQHF
TRBJ2-5	TRBV11-1	-	TRBD1	TGTGCCAGCTCCCGGACAGGCCCCCAAGAGACCCAGTACTTC	CASSRTGPQETQYF
TRBJ1-5	TRBV29-1	-	-	TGCAGCGCGCGGCAGGGTATTGAACAGCCCCAGCATTTT	CSARQGIEQPQHF
TRBJ1-4	TRBV15	-	-	TGTGCCACCAGCAGTTGGAGGGGGGGGAAAAAACTGTTTTTT	CATSSWRGGKKLFF
TRBJ2-1	TRBV28	-	TRBD2	TGTGCCAGCAGTTTTCTTTCGGGCCTAGCGGGGGGAGATGAGCAGTTCTTC	CASSFLSGLAGGDEQFF
TRBJ2-3	TRBV6-1	-	-	TGTGCCAGCAGTGCTTTAAGCACAGATACGCAGTATTTT	CASSALSTDTQYF
TRBJ2-2	TRBV5-4	once	-	TGTGCCAGCAGCTGGGGCAGGGACTTTGGCACCGGGGAGCTGTTTTTT	CASSWGRDFGTGELFF
TRBJ2-5	TRBV5-4	-	-	TGTGCCAGCGCAGGGGTCCACCAAGAGACCCAGTACTTC	CASAGVHQETQYF
TRBJ2-3	TRBV5-1	once	-	TGCGCCAGCAGCTTGGGACTAGGAATAGATACGCAGTATTTT	CASSLGLGIDTQYF
TRBJ2-5	TRBV2	-	-	TGTGCCAGCAGTGAAACACCCCGGGGAGAGACCCAGTACTTC	CASSETPRGETQYF
TRBJ2-4	TRBV2	-	-	TGTGCCAGCGTTAGTGTCAAAAACATTCAGTACTTC	CASVSVKNIQYF
TRBJ2-3	TRBV7-7	-	TRBD2	TGTGCCAGCAGCTTTTCGGGAGGCGGAAATACGCAGTATTTT	CASSFSGGGNTQYF